The following is a TCR beta chain sequence with its context. A 5'RACE template switching approach incorporating UMIs was used to make TCR beta cDNA. TCRdb reprocessed the 5' RACE reads, keeping one entry per CDR3 protein, no DNA. Its clone listing holds about 260,000 distinct CDR3 sequences. In germline, CDR1 is WNHNN, CDR2 SYGVQD (reference sequence). This CDR3 spans 14 amino acids. The data are from a study of T cells expressing NK-cell markers. The sequence was collected from a man aged 18-30 years in good health. Sequencing was performed on blood T cells: a sorted CD56 or NKG2C T cell subset, CD4+ or CD8+ T cells, or bulk PBMC T cells (not recorded which). J is TRBJ2-5 and V is TRBV10-1; TCRdb designates TRBD1, a call that cannot be tested without DNA. Here the CDR3 reads CASSKDRVKETQYF.